Described below is a single T cell receptor (beta chain) sequence and its context. One junction end does not reproduce the germline sequence, and a read error may be involved. This entry belongs to a study of post-analysis software for immune sequencing data. Sequencing libraries made from TCR beta cDNA carried unique molecular identifiers. TCRdb redid the calling of the PCR reads with MiXCR, one entry per CDR3 protein. Of 700,000 to 800,000 distinct CDR3 sequences listed, about 27% are singletons. This receptor was identified in a girl aged 10 to 17 with multiple sclerosis. The sample was blood.

In DNA, the CDR3 is TGCAGCGCTAGGATGGGGCGGGAGGGAGAAGAGCAGTACTTC. It is translated as CSARMGREGEEQYF. V usage is TRBV20-1 and J usage is TRBJ2-7, with 9 bases identical to TRBD2. This CDR3 spans 14 amino acids. Germline V CDR1 and CDR2: DFQATT, SNEGSKA (reference sequence).